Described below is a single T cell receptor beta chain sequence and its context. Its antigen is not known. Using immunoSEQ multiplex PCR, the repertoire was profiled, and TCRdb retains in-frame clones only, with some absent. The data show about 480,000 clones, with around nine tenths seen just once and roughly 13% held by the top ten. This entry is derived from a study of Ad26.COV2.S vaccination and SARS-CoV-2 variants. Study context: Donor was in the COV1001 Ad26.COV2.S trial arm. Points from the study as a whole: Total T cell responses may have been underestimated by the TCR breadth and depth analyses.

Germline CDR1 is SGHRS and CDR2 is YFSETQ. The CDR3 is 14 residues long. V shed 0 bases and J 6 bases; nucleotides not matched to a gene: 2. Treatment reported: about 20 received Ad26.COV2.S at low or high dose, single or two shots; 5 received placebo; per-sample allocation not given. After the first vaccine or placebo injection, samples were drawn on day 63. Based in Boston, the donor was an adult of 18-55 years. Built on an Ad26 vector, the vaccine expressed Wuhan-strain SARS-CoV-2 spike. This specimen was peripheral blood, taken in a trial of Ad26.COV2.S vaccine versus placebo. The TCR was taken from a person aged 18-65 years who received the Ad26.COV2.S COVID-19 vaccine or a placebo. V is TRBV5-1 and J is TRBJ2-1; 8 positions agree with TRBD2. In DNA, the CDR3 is TGCGCCAGCAGCTTGGACGGGGGGGTCAATGAGCAGTTCTTC. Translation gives CASSLDGGVNEQFF.